This T cell receptor (beta chain) came from a study of T cells in Graves' hyperthyroidism and ophthalmopathy. This clonotype was observed at least ten times. Around 10 ml fresh peripheral blood yielded the PBMCs. Germline V gene sequence: CDR1 DFQATT, CDR2 SNEGSKA (reference sequence). The CDR3 is made up of 12 amino acids. V shed 3 bases and J shed 7 bases, with 12 bases lying between them. TCR beta CDR3 region amplification was performed from RNA transcripts. Using the HTBI primer set, a first-round RT-PCR was run on the TCR CDR3. Each CDR3 protein is one row after TCRdb ran MiXCR on the multiplex PCR reads. The profile shows about 410,000 distinct CDR3 sequences, about 15% of them singletons.

This receptor was taken from a man aged 18 to 30 with Graves' ophthalmopathy. The sample was blood. V is TRBV20-1 and J is TRBJ1-2, with D maybe TRBD1 (6 bases). CDR3: CSASATGTGYTF. The CDR3 DNA reads TGCAGTGCTAGTGCTACAGGGACTGGCTACACCTTC.